The present T cell receptor (beta chain) was sequenced within a study of radiation and T cells in renal cell carcinoma. For the study at large: Nephrectomy followed 15 Gy stereotactic body radiation by 4 weeks.

This CDR3 is 14 amino acids long. Germline V gene lookup returns CDR1 SGDLS and CDR2 YYNGEE. The V end lost 3 bases, the J end lost 4 bases, and 13 bases lay between the germline ends. This clone was seen a handful of times. Its specificity is unknown. TCRdb keeps only in-frame clones here, not all; method: immunoSEQ multiplex PCR. The repertoire holds 150,000 to 160,000 clones, with about nine tenths as singletons. Overall study results and limits: Top tumor clonotypes rose in blood 2 weeks post-radiation, then contracted. Baseline intratumoral clonotype presence is unknown without pretreatment biopsies.

Time point noted: blood 2 weeks post-SBRT. The treatment was: 15 Gy SBRT to primary tumor, nephrectomy 4 weeks later. The tumor was a clear cell renal cell carcinoma. The V and J genes are TRBV9 and TRBJ1-1, with D unclear. The TCR was taken from a woman aged 45-59 years with renal cell carcinoma. This specimen consisted of blood, obtained from a patient whose treatment included radiotherapy and nephrectomy. CDR3 sequence reads: CASSAGLSGTEAFF. The CDR3, as DNA: TGTGCCAGCAGCGCGGGCCTCAGCGGCACTGAAGCTTTCTTT.